The 28 T cell receptor beta chains presented below share a single source sample, sequenced in a study of T cells in pancreatic ductal adenocarcinoma (dated by TCRdb to 2016 to 2017). Library construction relied on the immunoSEQ multiplex PCR assay. Entries here come from immuneACCESS through TCRdb and include only in-frame sequences with V and J called. Some clones fail to appear in such tables; in the studies checked, an unresolved V gene covers under half of the shortfall, and the cause of the remainder is unknown. The table for this sample lists over 85,000 clones; about 95% of them were counted only once. The ten largest clonotypes hold 2.5% to 3.5% of the sample. The pancreatic ductal adenocarcinoma patients who were selected had gone through surgery without receiving any neoadjuvant therapy. Sequenced sample: PBMCs. Source of these receptors: a human donor with pancreatic ductal adenocarcinoma.

The chain couples TRBV18 to TRBJ2-5, with D possibly TRBD2 on 5 matching bases. CDR3 length: 14 residues. Per the germline V gene, CDR1 is KGHSH and CDR2 is LQKENI. Trimming cost V 3 bases and J 5 bases, with 13 bases left between them. The CDR3 protein is CASSPRGNLETQYF. The CDR3 DNA sequence: TGTGCCAGCTCACCGAGAGGGAACCTTGAGACCCAGTACTTC.

The chain joins TRBV7-2 to TRBJ2-1, with TRBD2 identical over 10 bases. V trimming: 5 bases; J trimming: 5 bases; junction bases outside the gene matches: 9. Germline CDR1 and CDR2: SGHTA and FQGNSA. CDR3 length equals 16 residues. This chain's CDR3 is CASSPQLAGADNEQFF. The CDR3 DNA reads as TGTGCCAGCAGCCCCCAGCTAGCGGGAGCTGACAATGAGCAGTTCTTC.

This clone was detected once. The chain couples TRBV19 to TRBJ2-2; D remains ambiguous. CDR3 size: 13 residues. V was pared by 11 bases and J by 2 bases, with 12 bases between. CDR1 and CDR2 (germline): LNHDA, SQIVND (reference sequence). The CDR3 is CASHKQNTGELFF. The CDR3 bases are TGTGCCTCACACAAACAAAACACCGGGGAGCTGTTTTTT.

The chain carries TRBV7-9 and TRBJ2-2; 8 bases are shared with TRBD2. V was clipped by 5 bases and J by 5 bases; unmatched bases: 7. The CDR3 has 15 amino acids. Germline CDR1 SEHNR, CDR2 FQNEAQ (reference sequence). The CDR3 DNA is TGTGCCAGCAGCCCCCCGGGACTAGTAACCGGGGAGCTGTTTTTT. It encodes CASSPPGLVTGELFF.

This clone was seen just once. The CDR3: CASSQGGFANTEAFF. The CDR3 DNA reads as TGTGCCAGCAGCCAGGGAGGGTTCGCGAACACTGAAGCTTTCTTT. The rearrangement uses TRBV5-4 and TRBJ1-1, with D tentatively TRBD1 (5 bases). Germline CDR1 is SGHNT and CDR2 is YYREEE (reference sequence). The CDR3 runs 15 residues. V gave up 4 bases and J gave up 1 base, with 14 bases separating them.

This clone is a singleton in its sample. This chain's CDR3 is CASSSGLAGQSKNIQYF. The CDR3 coding sequence is TGTGCCAGCAGTTCGGGACTAGCGGGCCAGTCCAAAAACATTCAGTACTTC. The chain joins TRBV27 to TRBJ2-4; TRBD2 matches 12 bases. The V and J ends lost 4 bases and 2 bases, in that order; junction bases with no gene match: 6. The CDR3 runs 17 residues. From germline, CDR1 is MNHEY and CDR2 SMNVEV (reference sequence).

The V and J genes are TRBV2 and TRBJ1-4, with D unclear. CDR1 and CDR2 (germline): SNHLY, FYNNEI. CDR3 length: 15 amino acids. V was shortened by 4 bases and J by 4 bases, with 13 bases between the two germline ends. CDR3: CASSVQLLNNEKLFF. CDR3 DNA: TGTGCCAGCAGTGTACAGCTTCTCAATAATGAAAAACTGTTTTTT.

The chain employs TRBV5-4 and TRBJ1-2; 11 nucleotides align to TRBD1. The germline gives CDR1 SGHNT, CDR2 YYREEE (reference sequence). Trimming cost V 4 bases and J 7 bases; bases outside gene matches: 6. The CDR3 has 14 amino acids. The DNA of the CDR3 is TGTGCCAGCAGCACAGGGGACAGGGGGATTGGCTACACCTTC. It encodes CASSTGDRGIGYTF.

The chain combines TRBV15 with TRBJ1-4; D not resolved. V lost 0 bases and J 8 bases, leaving 16 bases between the germline ends. Germline V gene lookup returns CDR1 LNHNV and CDR2 YYDKDF (reference sequence). The CDR3 sequence is 16 residues long. CDR3 protein: CATSRDRGGQREKLFF. CDR3 DNA: TGTGCCACCAGCAGAGATCGAGGAGGCCAGAGAGAAAAACTGTTTTTT.

This clone was recorded a few times. The chain joins TRBV7-3 to TRBJ1-1, with D tentatively TRBD1 (6 bases). Trimming removed 4 bases at V and 1 base at J, with 7 bases between. The CDR3 has 13 residues. CDR1 and CDR2 from the germline V gene are SGHTA and FQGTGA. The CDR3 loop reads CASSSQGNTEAFF. The CDR3 bases are TGTGCCAGCAGCTCACAGGGGAACACTGAAGCTTTCTTT.

This chain links TRBV21-1 with TRBJ1-4; the table gives TRBD1 as D, unverified against the DNA. TRBV21-1 is given as a pseudogene. The CDR3 length is 14 residues. CDR3 nucleotides: TGTGCCAGCAGCAAAGAACAGCATAATGAAAAACTGTTTTTT. It codes for CASSKEQHNEKLFF.

The chain carries TRBV4-1 and TRBJ2-1, with 12 bases identical to TRBD2. Trimming at V came to 5 bases and at J to 6 bases, leaving 5 bases not matched to a gene. The CDR3 spans 15 residues. CDR1 and CDR2 from the germline V gene are MGHRA and YSYEKL. CDR3 DNA sequence: TGCGCCAGCAGCATAACTAGCGGGAGGTTCAATGAGCAGTTCTTC. Translated: CASSITSGRFNEQFF.

The chain combines TRBV30 with TRBJ2-7; D gene unclear. The V end was cut by 1 base, the J end by 6 bases, with 16 bases between. The germline V gene has CDR1 GTSNPN and CDR2 SVGIG (reference sequence). CDR3 size: 14 residues. The CDR3 region is CAWSGHPTGGEQYF. The CDR3 DNA reads TGTGCCTGGAGTGGGCATCCCACGGGTGGCGAGCAGTACTTC.

This chain joins TRBV7-8 and TRBJ1-1, with 8 positions matching TRBD1. CDR1 and CDR2 (germline): SGHVS, FQNEAQ. The CDR3 is made up of 14 amino acids. Losses at the gene ends were 4 bases for V and 3 bases for J; bases not matched to a gene: 4. The CDR3, as DNA: TGTGCCAGCAGCTCGGGGGGACAGGACACTGAAGCTTTCTTT. It specifies CASSSGGQDTEAFF.

The rearrangement joins TRBV10-3 to TRBJ2-1, with D tentatively TRBD1 (6 bases). CDR3 length: 13 amino acids. V lost 2 bases, J lost 9 bases, and 11 bases lay in between. The germline gives CDR1 ENHRY, CDR2 SYGVKD. CDR3 bases: TGTGCCATCAGTGAGCAGGGGAAGGGTGAGCAGTTCTTC. This encodes CAISEQGKGEQFF.

J is TRBJ1-1 and V is TRBV6-5, with D unresolved. The germline CDR1 and CDR2 sequences are MNHEY and SVGAGI. The V gene lost 6 bases and the J gene lost 2 bases, with 10 bases spanning the gap. The CDR3 extends over 13 amino acids. CDR3 region: CASRRGVNTEAFF. For the CDR3, the DNA is TGTGCCAGCAGACGCGGGGTTAACACTGAAGCTTTCTTT.

The V gene is TRBV28, the J gene TRBJ1-1, with a tentative D call TRBD1 (5 bases). V was cut by 7 bases and J by 0 bases, with 12 bases left in between. The CDR3 covers 14 residues. Germline V gene sequence: CDR1 MDHEN, CDR2 SYDVKM. Written as DNA, the CDR3 is TGTGCCAGCATAGGGGCCTACATGAACACTGAAGCTTTCTTT. Translated: CASIGAYMNTEAFF.

The rearrangement links TRBV2 to TRBJ2-7; a possible D gene is TRBD1 (5 bases). The CDR3 is 14 residues long. Germline lookup yields CDR1 SNHLY and CDR2 FYNNEI. Trimming stripped 5 bases from V and 5 bases from J, with 16 bases between. As DNA, the CDR3 is TGTGCCAGCAGTAACGCCCTTACAGGACACGAGCAGTACTTC. Its protein product is CASSNALTGHEQYF.

V and J are TRBV9 and TRBJ2-6; a possible D gene is TRBD2 (5 bases). This CDR3 spans 16 amino acids. Germline V lookup: CDR1 SGDLS, CDR2 YYNGEE. V was trimmed by 3 bases and J by 0 bases, leaving 10 bases between them. DNA for the CDR3: TGTGCCAGCAGCGCGGGGTGGACCTCTGGGGCCAACGTCCTGACTTTC. Protein sequence: CASSAGWTSGANVLTF.

With regard to this clone: The conserved phenylalanine or tryptophan is not found at the CDR3 terminus, so this likely reflects a read error. The DNA is left out, because the CDR3 cannot be placed on it with certainty; the CDR3 is given as TCRdb lists it. This sequence joins TRBV28 and TRBJ2-3; no check of the table's D call, TRBD2, against the DNA was made. The CDR3 is 13 residues long, ends included. CDR1 is MDHEN and CDR2 is SYDVKM in the germline V gene. CDR3 sequence reads: CASSSGLAGGRGI.

The chain links TRBV9 to TRBJ1-1; perhaps TRBD1 as D (6 bases). V was pared by 4 bases and J by 5 bases, with 12 bases between. The CDR3 spans 13 residues. Per germline, CDR1 SGDLS and CDR2 YYNGEE. The CDR3 sequence: CASSSGVGTEAFF. CDR3 DNA: TGTGCCAGCAGCTCAGGGGTGGGTACTGAAGCTTTCTTT.

The gene calls are TRBV30 and TRBJ2-3, with 10 bases aligning to TRBD1. Germline CDR1 is GTSNPN and CDR2 is SVGIG (reference sequence). V lost 2 bases to trimming and J lost 6 bases; unmatched junction nucleotides: 8. The CDR3 has 15 residues. The CDR3 DNA sequence: TGTGCCTGGAGTTCCGGGGACAGGGGATATGATACGCAGTATTTT. Encoded protein: CAWSSGDRGYDTQYF.

The chain couples TRBV12-2 to TRBJ2-5; the DNA was not used to check the table's D call, TRBD1. TRBV12-2 constitutes a pseudogene. The length of the CDR3 is 15 residues. The CDR3 is CASRPCRTGGETQYF. The CDR3 region has the DNA TGTGCAAGTCGCCCATGCCGGACAGGGGGAGAGACCCAGTACTTC.

The chain joins TRBV9 to TRBJ2-1, with TRBD2 matching over 7 bases. The J segment lost 2 bases and the V segment lost 0 bases, leaving 2 bases of the junction unmatched. From germline, CDR1 is SGDLS and CDR2 YYNGEE. The CDR3 is 15 residues long. CDR3 sequence: CASSVGSGTYNEQFF. As DNA, the CDR3 is TGTGCCAGCAGCGTAGGGAGCGGGACCTACAATGAGCAGTTCTTC. The whole variable domain, remainder taken from reference TRBV9 and TRBJ2-1, is DSGVTQTPKHLITATGQRVTLRCSPRSGDLSVYWYQQSLDQGLQFLIQYYNGEERAKGNILERFSAQQFPDLHSELNLSSLELGDSALYFCASSVGSGTYNEQFFGPGTRLTVL.

This rearrangement joins TRBV4-3 to TRBJ2-7; 10 nucleotides line up with TRBD2. Germline V gene lookup returns CDR1 LGHNA and CDR2 YSLEER. Unmatched junction bases numbered 5, after V lost 2 bases and J lost 4 bases. The CDR3 consists of 15 residues. CDR3 amino acids: CASSQLRTSGYEQYF. The CDR3 nucleotides read TGCGCCAGCAGCCAACTCAGGACTAGCGGATACGAGCAGTACTTC.

The V gene is TRBV6-1, the J gene TRBJ1-1, with no clear D. The CDR3 extends over 17 amino acids. With 3 bases removed from V and 4 bases from J, the gap between germline ends came to 21 bases. Per germline, CDR1 MNHNS and CDR2 SASEGT. The CDR3 DNA sequence: TGTGCCAGCAGTGAGCTTCGGGGAGTACTCATGGCCACTGAAGCTTTCTTT. This encodes CASSELRGVLMATEAFF.

CDR3 bases: TGTGCCAGCAGTTTCAGAGGATTCCCCGGAAACACCATATATTTT. This encodes CASSFRGFPGNTIYF. The rearrangement joins TRBV27 to TRBJ1-3, with D hard to call. The CDR3 totals 15 residues. Germline V gene sequence: CDR1 MNHEY, CDR2 SMNVEV (reference sequence). V was clipped by 3 bases and J by 4 bases, with 13 bases between them.

The gene calls are TRBV28 and TRBJ2-6, with D perhaps TRBD1 (5 bases). V was clipped by 6 bases and J by 4 bases, with 13 bases between them. The CDR3 contains 15 residues. CDR1 is MDHEN and CDR2 is SYDVKM in the germline V gene. The CDR3 DNA follows: TGTGCCAGCAGAATAGGGGCGGCCGGGGCCAACGTCCTGACTTTC. Encoded protein: CASRIGAAGANVLTF.